The clone carrying this T cell receptor (beta chain) was observed at least ten times. The data were obtained in a study of CD8 T cells in ankylosing spondylitis. TCRdb re-derived calls from the 5' RACE reads in MiXCR, one entry per CDR3 protein. The sample includes about 240,000 distinct CDR3 sequences, over 9.5% of them seen just once. The CDR3 is made up of 16 amino acids. V gave up 6 bases and J gave up 4 bases; unmatched junction bases: 11. Germline V gene lookup returns CDR1 MNHNS and CDR2 SASEGT. The chain uses TRBV6-1 and TRBJ1-4, with 7 bases that match TRBD1. The sample consisted of blood, either unsorted or a sorted T cell fraction (not recorded which). This clonotype originated in a male donor with ankylosing spondylitis or in good health (not recorded which). CDR3 protein: CASRPHPQGINEKLFF. The CDR3 region has the DNA TGTGCCAGCAGGCCTCACCCACAGGGGATTAATGAAAAACTGTTTTTT.